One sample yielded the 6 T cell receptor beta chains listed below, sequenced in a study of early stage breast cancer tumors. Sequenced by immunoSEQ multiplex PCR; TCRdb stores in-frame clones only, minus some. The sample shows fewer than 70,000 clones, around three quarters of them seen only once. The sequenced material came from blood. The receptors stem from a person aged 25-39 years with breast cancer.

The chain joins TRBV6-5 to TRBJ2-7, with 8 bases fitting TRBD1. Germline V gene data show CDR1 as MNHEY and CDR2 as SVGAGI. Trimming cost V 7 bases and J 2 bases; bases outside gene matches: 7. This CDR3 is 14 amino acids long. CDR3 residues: CASTPGTGPYEQYF. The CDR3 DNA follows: TGTGCCAGCACTCCCGGGACAGGCCCCTACGAGCAGTACTTC.

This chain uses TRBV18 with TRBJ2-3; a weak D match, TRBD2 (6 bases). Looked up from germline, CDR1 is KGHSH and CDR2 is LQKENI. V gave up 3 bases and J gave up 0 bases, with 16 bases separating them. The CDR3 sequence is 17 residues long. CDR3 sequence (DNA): TGTGCCAGCTCACCCAAATCCCTAGCGAGCAGCACAGATACGCAGTATTTT. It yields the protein CASSPKSLASSTDTQYF.

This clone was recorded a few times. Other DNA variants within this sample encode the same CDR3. The CDR3 region has the DNA TGCGCCAGCAGCCAAGATTGGAGCTACGAGCAGTACTTC. This encodes CASSQDWSYEQYF. The chain is built from TRBV4-1 and TRBJ2-7; D is undetermined. This CDR3 is built from 13 residues. V shed 0 bases and J shed 3 bases, with 6 bases lying between them. Germline CDR1 and CDR2: MGHRA and YSYEKL.

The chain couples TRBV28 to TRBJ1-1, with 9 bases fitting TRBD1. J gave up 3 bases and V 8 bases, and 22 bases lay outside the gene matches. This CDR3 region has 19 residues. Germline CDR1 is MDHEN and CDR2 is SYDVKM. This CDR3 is CASLPSFPGQGGKDTEAFF. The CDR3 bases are TGTGCCAGCCTCCCTTCCTTCCCGGGACAGGGAGGTAAGGACACTGAAGCTTTCTTT.

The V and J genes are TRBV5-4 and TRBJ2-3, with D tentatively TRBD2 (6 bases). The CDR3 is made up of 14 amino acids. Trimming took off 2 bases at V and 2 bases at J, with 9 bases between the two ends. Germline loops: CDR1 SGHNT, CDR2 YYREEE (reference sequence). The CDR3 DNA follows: TGTGCCAGCAGCTTAGAGCGGGCCACAGATACGCAGTATTTT. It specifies CASSLERATDTQYF.

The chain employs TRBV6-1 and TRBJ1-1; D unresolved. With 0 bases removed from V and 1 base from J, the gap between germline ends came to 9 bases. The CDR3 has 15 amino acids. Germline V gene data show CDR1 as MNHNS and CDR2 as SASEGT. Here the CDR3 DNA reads TGTGCCAGCAGTGAAGCCGGTAACAGGAACACTGAAGCTTTCTTT. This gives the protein CASSEAGNRNTEAFF.